These 27 T cell receptor beta chains originate from one sample sequenced in a study of blood T cell repertoires in COVID-19. The repertoire was sequenced with immunoSEQ multiplex PCR; TCRdb's copy has only in-frame clones and lacks some. Among roughly 230,000 clones listed, over 80% were seen once. Sequenced material: peripheral blood. The source is a woman aged 55-69 years with active or convalescent COVID-19.

In nucleotides, the CDR3 is TGTGCCAGCAGCTTGGATAGCAATAATTCACCCCTCCACTTT. This translates into CASSLDSNNSPLHF. This chain connects TRBV5-4 to TRBJ1-6; D uncertain. V lost 0 bases, J lost 5 bases, and 6 bases lay in between. There are 14 residues in the CDR3. CDR1 is SGHNT, CDR2 YYREEE, per germline (reference sequence).

The CDR3 nucleotides are TGTGCCAGCAGTGTTACTAGCGGGAACACCGGGGAGCTGTTTTTT. Translating gives CASSVTSGNTGELFF. The rearrangement joins TRBV2 to TRBJ2-2; 8 bases line up with TRBD2. The CDR3 is 15 amino acids. With V trimmed by 4 bases and J by 1 base, 2 bases remained unmatched. The germline V gene has CDR1 SNHLY and CDR2 FYNNEI.

This chain connects TRBV5-1 to TRBJ2-7; tentatively, D is TRBD1 (5 bases). There are 15 residues in the CDR3. The V and J ends lost 0 bases and 0 bases respectively, with 10 bases between them. Germline V gene sequence: CDR1 SGHRS, CDR2 YFSETQ. The CDR3, as DNA: TGCGCCAGCAGCTTGGTAAGCAGGGACTCCTACGAGCAGTACTTC. Translating it yields CASSLVSRDSYEQYF. The entire variable domain, with the rest obtained from reference TRBV5-1 and TRBJ2-7, is as follows: KAGVTQTPRYLIKTRGQQVTLSCSPISGHRSVSWYQQTPGQGLQFLFEYFSETQRNKGNFPGRFSGRQFSNSRSEMNVSTLELGDSALYLCASSLVSRDSYEQYFGPGTRLTVT.

This chain links TRBV28 with TRBJ1-1; possibly TRBD1 for D (6 bases). The ends were cut back, 3 bases at V and 4 bases at J, with 21 bases in the middle. The CDR3 totals 17 residues. Germline V gene lookup returns CDR1 MDHEN and CDR2 SYDVKM. The CDR3 loop is CASSLRGASVLGTEAFF. DNA for the CDR3: TGTGCCAGCAGTTTGCGGGGGGCGAGTGTTCTTGGCACTGAAGCTTTCTTT.

This clone has a handful of counts. This chain connects TRBV11-2 to TRBJ2-7; 11 bases fit TRBD1. This CDR3 comprises 15 residues. The V segment lost 5 bases and the J segment 6 bases; nucleotides outside the gene matches: 9. The germline V gene encodes CDR1 SGHAT and CDR2 FQNNGV. The CDR3 DNA is TGTGCCAGCAGCCACACCGGGACAGGGGGAGGCGAGCAGTACGTC. Residues: CASSHTGTGGGEQYV.

With respect to this clone: Other DNA sequences within the sample encode an identical CDR3. The V call is TRBV3-1 (or the pseudogene TRBV3-2), the J call TRBJ1-5; tentative D call: TRBD1 (6 bases). V lost 1 base, J lost 4 bases, and 11 bases lay in between. The germline gives CDR1 LGHDT, CDR2 YNNKEL (reference sequence). CDR3 length equals 15 residues. The CDR3 coding sequence is TGTGCCAGCAGCCAAGGTCCGACAGGTAATCAGCCCCAGCATTTT. Amino acids: CASSQGPTGNQPQHF.

The V call is TRBV20-1, the J call TRBJ2-4, with a tentative D call TRBD2 (6 bases). Trimming left V 3 bases short and J 7 bases short, with 13 bases between. Germline CDR1 is DFQATT and CDR2 is SNEGSKA (reference sequence). The CDR3 has 13 amino acids. Written as DNA, the CDR3 is TGCAGTGCTAGTTCAGGAGGGTGGAACATTCAGTACTTC. Translating it yields CSASSGGWNIQYF.

The CDR3 bases are TGTGCCAGCAGTTACGGGCTAGCGGGGGCCTACAATGAGCAGTTCTTC. Its translation is CASSYGLAGAYNEQFF. This rearrangement joins TRBV6-2 or TRBV6-3 to TRBJ2-1, with 10 bases lining up with TRBD2. The CDR3 is 16 amino acids. The V segment lost 2 bases and the J segment 2 bases; nucleotides outside the gene matches: 3. Germline loops: CDR1 MNHEY, CDR2 SVGEGT.

The rearrangement links TRBV12-2 to TRBJ2-7; the table's D call TRBD1 went unverified against the DNA. TRBV12-2 is classified as a pseudogene. This CDR3 region has 14 residues. Here the CDR3 reads CASRLAGRVRWQYV. The CDR3 nucleotides read TGTGCAAGTCGCTTAGCGGGCAGGGTACGATGGCAGTACGTC.

The rearrangement uses TRBV28 and TRBJ2-1; 15 bases agree with TRBD2. The CDR3 consists of 18 residues. Germline values: CDR1 MDHEN, CDR2 SYDVKM. The V segment lost 3 bases and the J segment 0 bases; nucleotides outside the gene matches: 3. DNA of the CDR3: TGTGCCAGCAGTTTCGGGACTAGCGGGGGGAGCTCCTACAATGAGCAGTTCTTC. It encodes CASSFGTSGGSSYNEQFF. Combining the CDR3 with reference TRBV28 and TRBJ2-1 gives the whole variable domain DVKVTQSSRYLVKRTGEKVFLECVQDMDHENMFWYRQDPGLGLRLIYFSYDVKMKEKGDIPEGYSVSREKKERFSLILESASTNQTSMYLCASSFGTSGGSSYNEQFFGPGTRLTVL.

V and J are TRBV12-3 or TRBV12-4 and TRBJ1-2; the match to TRBD1 covers 9 bases. The CDR3 loop spans 13 amino acids. V dropped 3 bases and J dropped 6; count of bases not matched to a gene: 2. The CDR3 sequence is CASSFRTGDGYTF. For the CDR3, the DNA is TGTGCCAGCAGTTTTAGGACAGGGGATGGCTACACCTTC.

The J gene is TRBJ1-5, the V gene TRBV14; D is unclear. The CDR3 has 13 residues. V lost 2 bases and J 7 bases, leaving 9 bases between the germline ends. Germline CDR1 is SGHDN and CDR2 is FVKESK. The CDR3 sequence: CASSQQPGQPQHF. The CDR3 nucleotides are TGTGCCAGCAGCCAACAGCCAGGCCAGCCCCAGCATTTT.

The gene calls are TRBV6-1 and TRBJ1-1; D call uncertain. Germline CDR1 MNHNS, CDR2 SASEGT. The CDR3 consists of 14 residues. The V end lost 2 bases, the J end lost 0 bases, and 7 bases lay between the germline ends. Here the CDR3 DNA reads TGTGCCAGCAGTGAATCCAGGTTGAACACTGAAGCTTTCTTT. This translates into CASSESRLNTEAFF.

The gene calls are TRBV19 and TRBJ1-4; unclear D gene. Germline CDR1 and CDR2: LNHDA and SQIVND (reference sequence). Trimming cost V 7 bases and J 2 bases, with 11 bases left between them. The CDR3 contains 14 residues. CDR3 bases: TGTGCCAGTAAGGTTGGCAGGACTAATGAAAAACTGTTTTTT. This sequence encodes CASKVGRTNEKLFF.

The genes are TRBV10-1 and TRBJ2-7; no definite D call. Germline assignment: CDR1 WNHNN and CDR2 SYGVQD (reference sequence). Trimming removed 7 bases from V and 2 bases from J, with 12 bases in between. CDR3 length equals 13 residues. The CDR3 nucleotides read TGCGCCAGCAATGGCGCGGTACCCTACGAGCAGTACTTC. Its protein is CASNGAVPYEQYF.

Comment on this clone: The same CDR3 can be traced to other DNA sequences in this sample. The J gene is TRBJ2-5, the V gene TRBV2; 9 nucleotides match TRBD2. The CDR3 has 15 residues. The trim removed 2 bases at V and 4 bases at J, leaving 5 bases unmatched. Looked up from germline, CDR1 is SNHLY and CDR2 is FYNNEI. DNA for the CDR3: TGTGCCAGCAGTGAACCAGCGGGGGGAGGAGAGACCCAGTACTTC. This codes for CASSEPAGGGETQYF.

This clone was picked up a small number of times. The chain combines TRBV28 with TRBJ1-1; 7 nucleotides match TRBD1. Germline assignment: CDR1 MDHEN and CDR2 SYDVKM. The CDR3 runs 12 residues. The V segment lost 10 bases and the J segment 3 bases; nucleotides outside the gene matches: 5. CDR3 DNA sequence: TGTGCCACCCGCAGGGGGTACACTGAAGCTTTCTTT. Residues: CATRRGYTEAFF.

The J gene is TRBJ1-1, the V gene TRBV28, with D unclear. From germline, CDR1 is MDHEN and CDR2 SYDVKM. Trimming cost V 3 bases and J 5 bases, with 10 bases left between them. The CDR3 is 13 residues long. This CDR3 is CASSLGSWTEAFF. The CDR3 DNA sequence: TGTGCCAGCAGTTTGGGCAGTTGGACTGAAGCTTTCTTT.

V and J are TRBV29-1 and TRBJ2-7; D is uncertain. Per germline, CDR1 SQVTM and CDR2 ANQGSEA. V was clipped by 4 bases and J by 2 bases, with 12 bases between them. This CDR3 is 13 amino acids long. CDR3 sequence reads: CSVVTLVPYEQYF. The CDR3 DNA reads as TGCAGCGTTGTCACGTTAGTACCCTACGAGCAGTACTTC.

This chain connects TRBV28 to TRBJ1-2; 9 bases match TRBD1. V dropped 4 bases and J dropped 5; count of bases not matched to a gene: 14. The CDR3 length is 17 residues. Germline V lookup: CDR1 MDHEN, CDR2 SYDVKM. CDR3 DNA sequence: TGTGCCAGCAGTTCCGCGACCGGGACAGGGCTCTGGTATGGCTACACCTTC. Amino acid sequence: CASSSATGTGLWYGYTF.

This clone has just one count. This chain joins TRBV19 and TRBJ2-1; D perhaps matches TRBD1 (6 bases). V lost 6 bases and J 3 bases, leaving 24 bases between the germline ends. The CDR3 covers 18 residues. The germline CDR1 and CDR2 sequences are LNHDA and SQIVND (reference sequence). The CDR3: CASSPLAGGKGNYNEQFF. Here the CDR3 DNA reads TGTGCCAGTAGCCCCCTCGCTGGGGGCAAAGGAAACTACAATGAGCAGTTCTTC.

The J gene is TRBJ1-1, the V gene TRBV7-9, with 7 bases fitting TRBD1. Germline values: CDR1 SEHNR, CDR2 FQNEAQ (reference sequence). The CDR3 contains 15 residues. V was pared by 4 bases and J by 1 base, with 6 bases of the junction left unmatched. CDR3 coding DNA: TGTGCCAGCAGCTCTTACAGGGGCGGGAACACTGAAGCTTTCTTT. Its translation: CASSSYRGGNTEAFF.

The V call is TRBV7-2, the J call TRBJ1-2; D unresolved. Trimming cost V 2 bases and J 4 bases, with 8 bases left between them. This CDR3 region has 13 residues. CDR1 is SGHTA and CDR2 is FQGNSA in the germline V gene. The chain's CDR3 is CASSLSEIYGYTF. CDR3 sequence (DNA): TGTGCCAGCAGCTTATCCGAGATCTATGGCTACACCTTC.

This clone was observed a few times. The gene calls are TRBV6-1 and TRBJ1-1; the match to TRBD1 covers 9 bases. Germline-derived CDR1 and CDR2 are MNHNS and SASEGT. This CDR3 contains 15 residues. The ends lost 3 bases at V and 4 bases at J; junction bases unmatched: 6. In DNA form, the CDR3 reads TGTGCCAGCAGTGATGGGGACAGGGTCGGCACTGAAGCTTTCTTT. This translates into CASSDGDRVGTEAFF.

The chain is built from TRBV6-6 and TRBJ2-1, with D tentatively TRBD2 (6 bases). Deletions cut 7 bases from V and 8 bases from J, with 18 bases between. This CDR3 comprises 14 residues. The germline CDR1 and CDR2 sequences are MNHNY and SVGAGI (reference sequence). The CDR3 coding sequence is TGTGCCAGCATCGACACCCTCGGGGGAGATGAGCAGTTCTTC. Protein: CASIDTLGGDEQFF.

CDR3 sequence reads: CASSLGRTAAARGYTF. CDR3 nucleotides: TGCGCCAGCAGCTTGGGCCGGACAGCCGCTGCCCGTGGCTACACCTTC. The gene calls are TRBV5-1 and TRBJ1-2, with D tentatively TRBD1 (6 bases). Per the germline V gene, CDR1 is SGHRS and CDR2 is YFSETQ. The CDR3 runs to 16 residues. V was cut by 0 bases and J by 7 bases, with 19 bases left in between.

The chain uses TRBV3-1 (or the pseudogene TRBV3-2) and TRBJ2-3, with D perhaps matching TRBD1 (5 bases). The germline gives CDR1 LGHDT, CDR2 YNNKEL (reference sequence). Trimming took off 2 bases at V and 5 bases at J, with 8 bases between the two ends. The CDR3 consists of 13 residues. The CDR3 DNA sequence: TGTGCCAGCAGCCAACCAGGGTTAGATACGCAGTATTTT. This sequence encodes CASSQPGLDTQYF.